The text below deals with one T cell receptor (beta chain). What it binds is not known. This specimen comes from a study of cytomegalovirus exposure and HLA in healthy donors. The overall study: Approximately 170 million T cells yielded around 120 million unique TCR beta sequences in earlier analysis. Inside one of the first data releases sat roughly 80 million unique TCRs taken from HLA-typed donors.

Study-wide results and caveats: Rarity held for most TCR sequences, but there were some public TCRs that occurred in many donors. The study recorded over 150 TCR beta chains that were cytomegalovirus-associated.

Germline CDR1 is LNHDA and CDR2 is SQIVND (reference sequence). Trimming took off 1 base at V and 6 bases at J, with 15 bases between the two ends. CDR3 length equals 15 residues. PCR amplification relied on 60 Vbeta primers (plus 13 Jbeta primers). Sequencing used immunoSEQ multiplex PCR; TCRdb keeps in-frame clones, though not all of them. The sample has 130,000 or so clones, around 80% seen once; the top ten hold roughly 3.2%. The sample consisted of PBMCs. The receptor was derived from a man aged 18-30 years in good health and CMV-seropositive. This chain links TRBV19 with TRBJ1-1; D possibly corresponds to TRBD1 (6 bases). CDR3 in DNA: TGTGCCAGTAGTATAGCCACAGGGCCGCTCTCTGAAGCTTTCTTT. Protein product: CASSIATGPLSEAFF.